What follows is one T cell receptor (beta chain) and its context. This clonotype was seen more than once but under ten times. Its antigen is still unknown. No much larger clone exists at a distance of one base, and base qualities are not known. The TCR beta CDR3 regions were amplified from the RNA transcripts. The first round of RT-PCR for the TCR CDR3 was performed with the HTBI primer set and the Qiagen OneStep RT-PCR kit. Libraries were constructed in a second round of multiplex PCR, after which size selection and purification were carried out. The libraries were sequenced on an Illumina HiSeq2000 using paired-end 100 bp reads. Per the authors' processing: SOAPnuke was used to process the raw data, removing reads that contained adapters or uncalled bases, had a mean Phred below 15, or lacked an exact match to the constant primer or identifier. High-quality paired reads were merged with COPE v1.2.5, and unique nucleotide sequences were defined as clonotypes. MiTCR v1.1 was used to align the clonotypes against IMGT TRBV, TRBD and TRBJ reference segments. The analysis was restricted to V-J combinations with a frequency above 0.0001, which together covered 99.2% of the repertoires. The TCS score was defined as the ratio of F50 (clonal expansion) to E x V (chaos), calculated using BLOSUM62-based TCRdist between CDR3 peptides within each V-J. Welch's t-statistics and random forest reduced around 510 V-J features to 10 to 15, which were used in a naive Bayes classifier (R e1071). TCRdb reprocessed the public reads (quality trimming at Q25 with fastp, clone calling with MiXCR) and kept in-frame beta chains. Rows with a matching CDR3 protein are joined into one entry that keeps the most common DNA and genes. These V and J calls rely on TCRdb rather than the paper's analysis. The sample table contains hundreds of thousands of distinct CDR3 sequences; only one count was recorded for approximately 15% of them. The ten largest make up approximately 29% of the sample.

Graves' hyperthyroidism was defined as stable when no progression to ophthalmopathy occurred over 18 months of follow-up. The hyperthyroidism patients were between 18 and 65 years old and newly diagnosed, with a disease duration of less than 2 months. Patients with uncontrolled infections, other autoimmune diseases, pregnancy or lactation were excluded. Diagnoses were based on clinical symptoms, serum thyroxine and TRAb, thyroid ultrasound and orbital computed tomography. PBMCs were isolated from approximately 10 ml of fresh peripheral blood by Ficoll-Paque density gradient centrifugation. Trizol reagent was used to extract total RNA, and RNA quality was then checked on an Agilent 2100 Bioanalyzer. At the junction V is shortened by 5 bases and J by 5 bases, with 16 bases in between. The CDR3 starts with the cysteine, ends with the phenylalanine, and has 14 residues. The kept DNA is CDR3 alone, 42 bases in frame from the first base. Based on the germline V gene, the CDR1 and CDR2 sequences are SGHTA and FQGNSA.

The data are from a study of T cells in Graves' hyperthyroidism and ophthalmopathy (dated by TCRdb to the late 2010s). About the investigation overall: Peripheral blood was collected at initial diagnosis, before any treatment. To identify distinguishing TCR V-J signatures, a discovery cohort of about 100 patients was used, comprising roughly 45 with Graves' ophthalmopathy and about 59 with stable Graves' hyperthyroidism. Prospective prediction of ophthalmopathy was tested in an independent validation cohort of 18 to 20 hyperthyroidism patients and 17 patients who later progressed to ophthalmopathy. The 90 to 100 discovery patients were randomly divided into training and test sets at a 7:3 ratio. The study also compared thyroid tissue and blood T-cell repertoires from more than 5 Graves' hyperthyroidism patients. Following sampling, methimazole starting at 30 mg daily was given to hyperthyroidism patients, and high-dose intravenous methylprednisolone was given to ophthalmopathy patients. The paper reports TCR Vbeta CDR3 sequencing of over 120 peripheral blood samples: under 45 ophthalmopathy, about 75 hyperthyroidism and 17 progressor patients. The research as a whole found: A model built on a 13 V-J signature distinguished ophthalmopathy from stable hyperthyroidism, reaching roughly 88% sensitivity and approximately 81% specificity in cross-validation and 80%/75% in testing. No statistical method was used to fix the sample size in advance, and group allocation was not hidden from the investigators. Blood samples also contained most of the expanded thyroid clonotypes (frequency above 0.001), which suggests that blood repertoires may reflect thyroid immune responses. In validation, the model predicted progression to ophthalmopathy with over 60% sensitivity and 72.22% specificity, a median of 6.5 months before onset.

The V gene is TRBV7-2 and the J gene is TRBJ2-7; the D gene is perhaps TRBD2, on 5 matching bases. The sequenced material came from blood. This receptor was taken from a woman in her twenties or thirties with Graves' hyperthyroidism. Here the CDR3 is given as CASSGGPSDHEQYF. The nucleotide sequence reads TGTGCCAGCAGCGGAGGACCGTCGGACCACGAGCAGTACTTC.